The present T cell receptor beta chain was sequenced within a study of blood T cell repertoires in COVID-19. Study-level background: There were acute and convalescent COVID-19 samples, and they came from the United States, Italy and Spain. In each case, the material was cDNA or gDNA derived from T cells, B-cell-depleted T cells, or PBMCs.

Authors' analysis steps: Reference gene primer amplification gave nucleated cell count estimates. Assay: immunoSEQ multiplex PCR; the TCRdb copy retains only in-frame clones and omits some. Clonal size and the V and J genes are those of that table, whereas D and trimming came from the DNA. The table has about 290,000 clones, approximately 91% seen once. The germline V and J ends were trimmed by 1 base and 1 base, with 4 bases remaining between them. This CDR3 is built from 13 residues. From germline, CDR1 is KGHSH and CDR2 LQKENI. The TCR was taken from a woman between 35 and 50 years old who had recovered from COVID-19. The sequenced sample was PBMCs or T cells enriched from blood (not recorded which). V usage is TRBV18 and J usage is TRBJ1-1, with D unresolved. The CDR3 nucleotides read TGTGCCAGCTCACCACGCAGGAACACTGAAGCTTTCTTT. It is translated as CASSPRRNTEAFF. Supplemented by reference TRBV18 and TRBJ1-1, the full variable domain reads NAGVMQNPRHLVRRRGQEARLRCSPMKGHSHVYWYRQLPEEGLKFMVYLQKENIIDESGMPKERFSAEFPKEGPSILRIQQVVRGDSAAYFCASSPRRNTEAFFGQGTRLTVV.